Detailed here is one T cell receptor beta chain. Its target is not known. The data originate from a study of blood T cells in healthy people across ages. Study outcomes and limitations: As age increased, TCR beta diversity per million T cells fell in a roughly linear fashion.

For the second PCR, which ran for about 6 to 11 cycles, a sample-barcoded 5' primer and a J-beta primer mix were used. Each CDR3 protein gets one entry after TCRdb re-called the 5' RACE reads with MiXCR. The sample contains about 2 million distinct CDR3 sequences, roughly 50% of which appear only once. The clonotype was recovered from a woman aged 40 to 50 in good health. Sequencing input: blood.

This CDR3 is CASSTGSSIGGYTF. The CDR3 nucleotides are TGTGCCAGCAGCACAGGGTCCTCGATCGGCGGCTACACCTTC. This chain uses TRBV7-9 with TRBJ1-2, with D perhaps TRBD1 (6 bases). CDR3 size: 14 residues. Germline V CDR1 and CDR2: SEHNR, FQNEAQ (reference sequence). V dropped 5 bases and J dropped 8 bases, with 18 bases sitting between them.